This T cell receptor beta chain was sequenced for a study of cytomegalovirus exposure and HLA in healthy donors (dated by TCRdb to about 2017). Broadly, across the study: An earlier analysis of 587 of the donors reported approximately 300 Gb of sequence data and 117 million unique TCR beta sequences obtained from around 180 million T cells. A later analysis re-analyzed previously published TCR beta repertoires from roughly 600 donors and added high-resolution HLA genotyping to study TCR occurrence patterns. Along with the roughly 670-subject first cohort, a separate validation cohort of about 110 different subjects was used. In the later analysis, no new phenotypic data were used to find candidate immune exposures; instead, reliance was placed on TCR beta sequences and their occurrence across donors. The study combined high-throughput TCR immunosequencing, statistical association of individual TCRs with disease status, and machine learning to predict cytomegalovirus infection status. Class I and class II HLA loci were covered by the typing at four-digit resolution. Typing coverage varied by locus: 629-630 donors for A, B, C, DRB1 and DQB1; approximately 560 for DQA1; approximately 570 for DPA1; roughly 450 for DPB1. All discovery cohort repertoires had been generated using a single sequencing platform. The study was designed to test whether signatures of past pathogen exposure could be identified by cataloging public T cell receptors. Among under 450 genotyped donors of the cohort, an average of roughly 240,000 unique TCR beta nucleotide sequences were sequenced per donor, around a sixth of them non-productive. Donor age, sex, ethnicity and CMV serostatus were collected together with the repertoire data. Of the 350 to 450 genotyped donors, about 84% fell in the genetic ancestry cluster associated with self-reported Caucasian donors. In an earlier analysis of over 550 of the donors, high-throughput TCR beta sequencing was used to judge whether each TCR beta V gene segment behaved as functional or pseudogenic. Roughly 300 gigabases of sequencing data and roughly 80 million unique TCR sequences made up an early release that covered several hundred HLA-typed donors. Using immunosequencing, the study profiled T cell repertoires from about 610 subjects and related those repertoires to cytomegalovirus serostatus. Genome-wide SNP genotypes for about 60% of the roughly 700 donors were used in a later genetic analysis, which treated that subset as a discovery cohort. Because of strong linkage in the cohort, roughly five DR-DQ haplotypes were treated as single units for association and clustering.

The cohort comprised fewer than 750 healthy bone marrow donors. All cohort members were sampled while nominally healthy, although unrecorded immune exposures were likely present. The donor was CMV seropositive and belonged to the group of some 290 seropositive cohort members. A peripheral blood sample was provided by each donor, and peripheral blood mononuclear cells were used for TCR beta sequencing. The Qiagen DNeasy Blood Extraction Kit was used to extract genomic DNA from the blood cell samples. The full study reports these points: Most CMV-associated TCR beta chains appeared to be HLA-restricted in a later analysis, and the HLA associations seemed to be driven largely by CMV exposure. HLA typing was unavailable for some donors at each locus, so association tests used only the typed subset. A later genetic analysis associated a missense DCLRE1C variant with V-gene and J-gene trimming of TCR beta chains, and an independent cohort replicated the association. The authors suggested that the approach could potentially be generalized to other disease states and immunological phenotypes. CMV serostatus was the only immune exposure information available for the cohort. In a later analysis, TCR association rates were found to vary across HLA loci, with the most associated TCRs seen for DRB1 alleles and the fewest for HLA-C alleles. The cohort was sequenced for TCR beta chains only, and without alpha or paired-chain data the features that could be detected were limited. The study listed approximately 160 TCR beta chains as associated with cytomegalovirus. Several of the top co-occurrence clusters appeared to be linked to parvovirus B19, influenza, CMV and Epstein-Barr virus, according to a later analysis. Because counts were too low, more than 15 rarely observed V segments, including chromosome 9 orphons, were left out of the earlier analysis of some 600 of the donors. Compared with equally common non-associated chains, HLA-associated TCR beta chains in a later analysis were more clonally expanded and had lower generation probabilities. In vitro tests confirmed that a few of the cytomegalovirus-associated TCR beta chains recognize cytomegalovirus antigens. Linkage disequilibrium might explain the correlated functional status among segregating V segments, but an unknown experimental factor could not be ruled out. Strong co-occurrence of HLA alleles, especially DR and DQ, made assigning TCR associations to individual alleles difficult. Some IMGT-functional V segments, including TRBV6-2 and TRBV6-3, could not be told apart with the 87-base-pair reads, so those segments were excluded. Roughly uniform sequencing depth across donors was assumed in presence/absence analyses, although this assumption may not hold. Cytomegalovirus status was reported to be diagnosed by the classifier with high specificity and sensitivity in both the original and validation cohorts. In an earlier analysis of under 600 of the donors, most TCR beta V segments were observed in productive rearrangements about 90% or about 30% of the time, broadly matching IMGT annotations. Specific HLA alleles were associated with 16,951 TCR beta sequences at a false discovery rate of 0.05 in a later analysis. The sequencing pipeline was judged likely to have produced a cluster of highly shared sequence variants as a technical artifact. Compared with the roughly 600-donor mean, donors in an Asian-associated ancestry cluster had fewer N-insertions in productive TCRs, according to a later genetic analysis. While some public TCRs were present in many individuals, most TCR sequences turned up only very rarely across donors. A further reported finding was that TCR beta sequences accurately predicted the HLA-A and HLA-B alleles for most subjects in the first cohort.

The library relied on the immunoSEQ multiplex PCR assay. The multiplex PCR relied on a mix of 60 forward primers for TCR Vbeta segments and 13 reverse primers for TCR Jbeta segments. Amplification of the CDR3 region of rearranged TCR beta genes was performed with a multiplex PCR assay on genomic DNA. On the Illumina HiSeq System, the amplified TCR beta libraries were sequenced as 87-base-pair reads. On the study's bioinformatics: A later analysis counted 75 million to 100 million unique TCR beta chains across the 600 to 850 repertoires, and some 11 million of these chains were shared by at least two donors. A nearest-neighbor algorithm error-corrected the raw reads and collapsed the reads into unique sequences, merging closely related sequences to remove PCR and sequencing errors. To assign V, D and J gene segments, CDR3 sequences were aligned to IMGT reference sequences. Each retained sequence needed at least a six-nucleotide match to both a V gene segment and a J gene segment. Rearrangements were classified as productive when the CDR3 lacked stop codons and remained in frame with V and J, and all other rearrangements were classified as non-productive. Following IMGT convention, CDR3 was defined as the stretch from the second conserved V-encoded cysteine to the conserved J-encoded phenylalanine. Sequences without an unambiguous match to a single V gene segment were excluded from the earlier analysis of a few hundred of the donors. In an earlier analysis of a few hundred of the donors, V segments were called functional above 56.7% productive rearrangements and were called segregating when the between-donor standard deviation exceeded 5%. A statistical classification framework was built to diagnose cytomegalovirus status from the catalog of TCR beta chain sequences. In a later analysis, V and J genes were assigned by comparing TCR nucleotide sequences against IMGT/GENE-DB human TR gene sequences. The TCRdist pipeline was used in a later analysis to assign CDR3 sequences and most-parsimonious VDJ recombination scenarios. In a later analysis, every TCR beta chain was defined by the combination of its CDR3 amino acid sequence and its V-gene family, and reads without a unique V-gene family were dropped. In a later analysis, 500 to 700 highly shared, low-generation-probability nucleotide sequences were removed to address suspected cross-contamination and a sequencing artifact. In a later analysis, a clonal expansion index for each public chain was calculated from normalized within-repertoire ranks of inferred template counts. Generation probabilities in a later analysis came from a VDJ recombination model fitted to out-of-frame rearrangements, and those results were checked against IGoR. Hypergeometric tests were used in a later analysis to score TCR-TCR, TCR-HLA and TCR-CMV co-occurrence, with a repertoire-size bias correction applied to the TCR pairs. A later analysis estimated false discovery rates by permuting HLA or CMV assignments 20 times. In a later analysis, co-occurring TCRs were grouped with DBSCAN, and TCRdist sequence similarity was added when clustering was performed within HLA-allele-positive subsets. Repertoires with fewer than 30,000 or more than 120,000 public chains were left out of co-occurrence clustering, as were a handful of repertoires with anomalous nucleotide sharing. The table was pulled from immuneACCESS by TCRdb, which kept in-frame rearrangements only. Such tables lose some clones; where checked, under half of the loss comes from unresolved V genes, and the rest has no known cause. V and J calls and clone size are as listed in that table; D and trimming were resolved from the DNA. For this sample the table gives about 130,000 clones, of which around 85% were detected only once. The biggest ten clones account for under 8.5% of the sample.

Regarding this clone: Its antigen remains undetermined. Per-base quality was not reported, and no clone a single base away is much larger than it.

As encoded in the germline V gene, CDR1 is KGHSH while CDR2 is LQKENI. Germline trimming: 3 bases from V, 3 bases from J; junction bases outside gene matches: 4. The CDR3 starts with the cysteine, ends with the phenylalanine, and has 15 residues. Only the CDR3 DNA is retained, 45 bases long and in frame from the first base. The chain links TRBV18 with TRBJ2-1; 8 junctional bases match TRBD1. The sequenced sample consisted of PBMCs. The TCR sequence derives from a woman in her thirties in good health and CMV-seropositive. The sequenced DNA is TGTGCCAGCTCACCGCAGGGGGCATTCTACAATGAGCAGTTCTTC. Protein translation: CASSPQGAFYNEQFF.